This T cell receptor beta chain was identified during a study of blood T cell repertoires in COVID-19. On the study more broadly: Whether acute or convalescent, the COVID-19 samples came from the United States, Italy and Spain.

Followed over time, Seattle patients had been enrolled while infection was active. Germline V gene data show CDR1 as SGHRS and CDR2 as YFSETQ. The CDR3 covers 15 residues. V dropped 4 bases and J dropped 1 base, with 14 bases sitting between them. Authors' analysis steps: Nucleated cell number was recorded as an estimate derived from reference gene primer amplification. The method was immunoSEQ multiplex PCR; TCRdb's version includes in-frame clones alone and lacks a portion of them. V, J and clone size are those of that table, while D and trimming were read from the DNA. This table holds around 310,000 clones, 75% to 95% found once.

This receptor was taken from a woman in her thirties with COVID-19, enrolled during active disease. The chain recombines TRBV5-1 with TRBJ1-1, with D perhaps matching TRBD1 (6 bases). Sequences were obtained from peripheral blood. The CDR3 region has the DNA TGCGCCAGCAGCAGAACGACAGGAGAGAACACTGAAGCTTTCTTT. This sequence encodes CASSRTTGENTEAFF.